There are a few counts of the clone carrying this TCR beta chain. Germline CDR1 reads SQVTM; CDR2 reads ANQGSEA. This CDR3 comprises 16 residues. V lost 2 bases and J 0 bases, leaving 15 bases between the germline ends. The data originate from a study of T-cell reconstitution after alpha-beta-depleted transplantation in children. Molecular barcoding with unique molecular identifiers was used for the TCRbeta library. Using its own MiXCR run on the PCR reads, TCRdb lists one record per CDR3 protein. Among about 610,000 distinct CDR3 sequences listed, about 11% were seen once. V gene TRBV29-1 combines with J gene TRBJ2-3, with D uncertain. This TCR was recovered from a human donor who donated a stem cell graft to a child with acute myeloid leukemia. The source was PBMCs from the stem cell graft donor, collected from the stem cell graft. CDR3 loop: CSVEPPTTRSTDTQYF. In nucleotides, the CDR3 is TGCAGCGTTGAACCCCCGACGACCCGAAGCACAGATACGCAGTATTTT.